These 10 T cell receptor beta chains were sequenced from one sample in a study of control samples from healthy donors and cancer patients. Clones were sequenced by immunoSEQ multiplex PCR, and TCRdb holds only the in-frame ones, with some missing. The sample yields about 120,000 clones, about 87% seen once. The sample was blood. These receptors originate from a man in his 60s in good health.

This clone has a handful of counts. The rearrangement links TRBV7-2 to TRBJ2-7; 10 nucleotides line up with TRBD2. CDR3 length: 14 residues. Germline V gene data show CDR1 as SGHTA and CDR2 as FQGNSA. V gave up 5 bases and J gave up 4 bases; unmatched junction bases: 5. CDR3 bases: TGTGCCAGCAGCCCTCTAGCGGGGGTGTACGAGCAGTACTTC. It is translated as CASSPLAGVYEQYF.

The chain is built from TRBV4-3 and TRBJ2-2; possibly TRBD1 for D (6 bases). V lost 1 base, J lost 4 bases, and 7 bases lay in between. The germline V gene has CDR1 LGHNA and CDR2 YSLEER. CDR3 size: 14 residues. The CDR3 loop reads CASSQAGATGELFF. CDR3 DNA: TGCGCCAGCAGCCAAGCAGGGGCCACCGGGGAGCTGTTTTTT.

This chain joins TRBV5-1 and TRBJ1-3; D is unclear. This CDR3 is 14 amino acids long. The germline V gene has CDR1 SGHRS and CDR2 YFSETQ. V was trimmed by 0 bases and J by 1 base, leaving 5 bases between them. CDR3 sequence (DNA): TGCGCCAGCAGCTTGGGAGTATCTGGAAACACCATATATTTT. Translation gives CASSLGVSGNTIYF. The whole variable domain, remainder taken from reference TRBV5-1 and TRBJ1-3, is KAGVTQTPRYLIKTRGQQVTLSCSPISGHRSVSWYQQTPGQGLQFLFEYFSETQRNKGNFPGRFSGRQFSNSRSEMNVSTLELGDSALYLCASSLGVSGNTIYFGEGSWLTVV.

This chain links TRBV12-3 or TRBV12-4 with TRBJ1-4; D unclear. The CDR3 runs to 13 residues. Between the trimmed V and J ends, which lost 6 bases and 5 bases, there was a span of 10 bases. CDR3 sequence reads: CASSREINEKLFF. CDR3 DNA: TGTGCCAGCAGCCGAGAGATCAATGAAAAACTGTTTTTT.

This clone was picked up one time. The rearrangement uses TRBV18 and TRBJ1-1; D is uncertain. The CDR3 has 15 amino acids. Germline loops: CDR1 KGHSH, CDR2 LQKENI. V gave up 0 bases and J gave up 1 base, with 9 bases separating them. The CDR3 reads CASSPPSQTNTEAFF. CDR3 in DNA: TGTGCCAGCTCACCACCGAGCCAGACGAACACTGAAGCTTTCTTT.

The chain joins TRBV6-5 to TRBJ2-7, with D possibly matching TRBD1 (6 bases). There are 13 residues in the CDR3. The V gene lost 10 bases and the J gene lost 6 bases, with 19 bases spanning the gap. Germline V gene lookup returns CDR1 MNHEY and CDR2 SVGAGI. CDR3 protein: CATRFTGSTEQYF. CDR3 bases: TGTGCCACCCGGTTTACAGGGTCGACCGAGCAGTACTTC.

This chain connects TRBV3-1 (or the pseudogene TRBV3-2) to TRBJ1-2; D gene unclear. Germline CDR1 is LGHDT and CDR2 is YNNKEL (reference sequence). The CDR3 consists of 14 residues. The V end lost 2 bases, the J end lost 7 bases, and 14 bases lay between the germline ends. CDR3 protein: CASSQQTSAFGYTF. In DNA, the CDR3 is TGTGCCAGCAGCCAACAGACAAGTGCTTTTGGCTACACCTTC.

In the case of this clone: Compared with germline, one end of the junction differs, possibly owing to a read error. The V gene is TRBV27, the J gene TRBJ2-6; possibly TRBD1 for D (6 bases). Germline V gives CDR1 MNHEY, CDR2 SMNVEV (reference sequence). The CDR3 contains 15 residues. This CDR3 is CASSTGIAGANVPTF. In DNA form, the CDR3 reads TGTGCCAGCAGTACCGGAATTGCAGGGGCCAACGTCCCGACTTTC.

V usage is TRBV19 and J usage is TRBJ1-1; D possibly corresponds to TRBD1 (5 bases). The CDR3 is 16 amino acids. Trimming pared 0 bases from V and 1 base from J, leaving 12 bases between. Per the germline V gene, CDR1 is LNHDA and CDR2 is SQIVND (reference sequence). As DNA, the CDR3 is TGTGCCAGTAGTATAGACTCCGGGGCTTGGAACACTGAAGCTTTCTTT. Amino acids: CASSIDSGAWNTEAFF.

The J gene is TRBJ1-1, the V gene TRBV4-1; D perhaps matches TRBD1 (6 bases). Per the germline V gene, CDR1 is MGHRA and CDR2 is YSYEKL. There are 15 residues in the CDR3. V was clipped by 1 base and J by 1 base, with 10 bases between them. The CDR3 region is CASSQADRPNTEAFF. CDR3 coding DNA: TGCGCCAGCAGCCAAGCGGACAGACCGAACACTGAAGCTTTCTTT.